The next 8 T cell receptor beta chains were all read from a single sample in a study of control samples from healthy donors and cancer patients. Profiling relied on immunoSEQ multiplex PCR, and the TCRdb table lists in-frame clones only, not all of them. The table includes fewer than 200,000 clones, 90% to 95% detected once. The material sequenced was blood. Every receptor here comes from a man aged 18 to 29 in good health.

The chain carries TRBV6-5 and TRBJ2-7, with D maybe TRBD1 (6 bases). The CDR3 length is 15 residues. V lost 0 bases, J lost 3 bases, and 12 bases lay in between. CDR1 is MNHEY and CDR2 is SVGAGI in the germline V gene. CDR3 sequence: CASSYSWQGSYEQYF. The CDR3 DNA reads TGTGCCAGCAGTTACTCGTGGCAGGGGAGCTACGAGCAGTACTTC.

The chain recombines TRBV7-9 with TRBJ2-1; 8 bases agree with TRBD1. The CDR3 sequence is 15 residues long. Trimming cost V 4 bases and J 4 bases; bases outside gene matches: 6. The germline V gene encodes CDR1 SEHNR and CDR2 FQNEAQ (reference sequence). This CDR3 reads CASSSLTGAYNEQFF. The CDR3 DNA is TGTGCCAGCAGCTCCCTGACAGGGGCGTACAATGAGCAGTTCTTC.

The J gene is TRBJ2-7, the V gene TRBV6-5, with 8 bases lining up with TRBD1. Per the germline V gene, CDR1 is MNHEY and CDR2 is SVGAGI. This CDR3 spans 13 amino acids. V lost 6 bases and J lost 3; bases outside the gene matches: 4. CDR3 region: CASRGTGLYEQYF. CDR3 nucleotide sequence: TGTGCCAGCAGGGGGACAGGCCTCTACGAGCAGTACTTC.

The rearrangement links TRBV6-1 to TRBJ1-4, with D perhaps matching TRBD1 (5 bases). This CDR3 is 15 amino acids long. The ends were cut back, 2 bases at V and 8 bases at J, with 15 bases in the middle. Germline CDR1 and CDR2: MNHNS and SASEGT. The CDR3 DNA reads as TGTGCCAGCAGTGAAAGGGGCCGGGAAAGGGAAAAACTGTTTTTT. Translating gives CASSERGREREKLFF.

With respect to this clone: Relative to the germline gene, one junction end is altered; a read error may explain this. The chain carries TRBV28 and TRBJ2-1; TRBD1 or TRBD2 may be the D gene (6 bases each). This CDR3 is built from 12 residues. The germline gives CDR1 MDHEN, CDR2 SYDVKM. CDR3 loop: CASSLPRGPIVF. DNA for the CDR3: TGTGCCAGCAGTTTGCCTCGGGGGCCGATCGTCTTC.

The chain has TRBV9 and TRBJ1-5; no definite D call. V was trimmed by 0 bases and J by 2 bases, leaving 9 bases between them. There are 15 residues in the CDR3. CDR1 SGDLS and CDR2 YYNGEE come from the germline V gene. CDR3 sequence: CASSVALRGNQPQHF. CDR3 in DNA: TGTGCCAGCAGCGTAGCCCTTCGGGGCAATCAGCCCCAGCATTTT.

This sequence joins TRBV7-9 and TRBJ2-1, with TRBD1 matching over 8 bases. This CDR3 spans 16 amino acids. V trimming: 4 bases; J trimming: 3 bases; junction bases outside the gene matches: 8. Per the germline V gene, CDR1 is SEHNR and CDR2 is FQNEAQ (reference sequence). The CDR3 DNA follows: TGTGCCAGCAGCTCCGCCTGGGACAGGCACTACAATGAGCAGTTCTTC. It is translated as CASSSAWDRHYNEQFF.

This CDR3 reads CASSSRQGAGQPQHF. The CDR3, as DNA: TGTGCCAGCAGTTCCAGGCAGGGGGCCGGTCAGCCCCAGCATTTT. V gene TRBV7-2 combines with J gene TRBJ1-5, with 8 bases identical to TRBD1. CDR3 length: 15 amino acids. Trimming removed 6 bases from V and 6 bases from J; junction bases left unmatched: 10. The V gene's germline CDR1 is SGHTA and CDR2 FQGNSA. The variable domain in full, with the rest retrieved from reference TRBV7-2 and TRBJ1-5, is GAGVSQSPSNKVTEKGKDVELRCDPISGHTALYWYRQSLGQGLEFLIYFQGNSAPDKSGLPSDRFSAERTGGSVSTLTIQRTQQEDSAVYLCASSSRQGAGQPQHFGDGTRLSIL.